This TCR beta chain was retrieved from a study of blood T cell repertoires in COVID-19 (dated by TCRdb to 2020 to 2022). About the investigation overall: Samples covering the acute and convalescent phases of COVID-19 were provided by collaborators in the United States, Italy and Spain. The material from the prospective study consisted of cDNA or gDNA derived from T cells, B-cell-depleted T cells, or PBMCs. Deeply sampled blood TCRbeta repertoires from subjects exposed to, actively infected with, or recovered from COVID-19 were included in the dataset. The repertoires were released in a freely available public database intended as a resource for research on the immune response to SARS-CoV-2. Samples were obtained from the ongoing ImmuneRACE study (first 160 participants) and from 950 to 1,500 subjects provided by 6 global collaborators. Sample metadata almost always included a de-identified subject ID, COVID-19 status, age in years and sex. Where available, HLA class I and class II types were taken from metadata supplied by the sample provider and were not determined by assay-based typing. Overall study results and their limits: How much clinical and demographic metadata was included differed by source and by participant, and the metadata was provided uncurated.

Comment on this clone: Its antigen specificity is not known. Base quality data are lacking; no much larger clone is found one base away.

Whole blood was collected in K2EDTA tubes by collaborating institutions according to the institutions' own protocols. For TCRbeta analysis, collaborators shipped samples in one of three forms: frozen whole blood, isolated PBMCs, or DNA extracted from either of those sample types. TCRbeta CDR3 regions were amplified from genomic DNA by means of the immunoSEQ Assay, a bias-controlled multiplex PCR. Concerning the study's data processing: Nucleated cell counts per sample were estimated from amplification of reference gene primers within the assay. To quantify the absolute abundance of each unique TCRbeta CDR3 rearrangement, sequence reads were collapsed and filtered. For each sample, productive Simpson clonality was calculated as the square root of Simpson's diversity index over productive rearrangements. Entries here come from immuneACCESS through TCRdb and include only in-frame sequences with V and J called. Some clones fail to appear in such tables; in the studies checked, an unresolved V gene covers under half of the shortfall, and the cause of the remainder is unknown. The V and J calls and clone size were taken over from that table, and D and trimming were inferred from the DNA. This sample lists hundreds of thousands of clones; over 80% were detected once. The leading ten clones occupy 0.2% to 0.3% of the sample.

Sequencing was performed on peripheral blood. The TCR comes from a young woman with acute or convalescent COVID-19.

At the DNA level, the sequence is TGCGCCAGCAGCCAAGAAATGGTCGGGGGGAGAAGCAATCAGCCCCAGCATTTT. Its protein product is CASSQEMVGGRSNQPQHF. The V and J segments used are TRBV4-1 and TRBJ1-5, with TRBD1 as a weak D call on 5 bases. The junction shows trimming of 0 bases on V and 1 base on J, plus 16 bases between the germline ends. Spanning cysteine to phenylalanine, the CDR3 consists of 18 amino acids. Only CDR3 DNA remains: 54 bases, in frame from the first base. Looking up the germline V gene yields CDR1 MGHRA and CDR2 YSYEKL.